Listed below are T cell receptor beta chains from one sample, sequenced in a study of CXCR3-negative and CXCR3-positive naive CD8 T cells. For each CDR3 protein, TCRdb gives one entry from its re-call of the 5' RACE reads, without DNA. This repertoire includes about 150,000 distinct CDR3 sequences. What was sequenced was naive CXCR3+ CD8+ T cells from blood. The receptors derive from a human donor in good health. Some clones in this sample may be carry-over from other donors' samples. The CDR3 runs from the conserved cysteine through the conserved F or W. Each record gives: J gene, V gene, CDR3 protein.

>TRBJ2-7|TRBV11-2
CASSLWDSAGGEQYF
>TRBJ2-1|TRBV4-2
CASSAGTSGLDEQFF
>TRBJ2-3|TRBV29-1
CSVESLAGVMGTDTQYF
>TRBJ2-7|TRBV27
CASSPGTASEQYF
>TRBJ2-3|TRBV7-3
CASSLWAGEGDTQYF
>TRBJ2-1|TRBV20-1
CSASPRWASSYNEQFF
>TRBJ2-5|TRBV10-2
CACSEGGGETQYF
>TRBJ2-3|TRBV7-8
CASTGPGATDTQYF
>TRBJ2-3|TRBV9
CASSVREDTQYF
>TRBJ2-2|TRBV6-2/TRBV6-3
CASTQSDSSKFGELFF
>TRBJ2-1|TRBV7-3
CASSPLAGGPDNEQFF
>TRBJ1-2|TRBV7-9
CASSLGGEGGNGYTF
>TRBJ2-7|TRBV20-1
CSADISYEQYF
>TRBJ2-7|TRBV19
CASSLRDRDIQQYF
>TRBJ1-1|TRBV19
CASSTSRLAEAFF
>TRBJ1-1|TRBV15
CATSPRTGLNTEAFF
>TRBJ1-5|TRBV19
CASSIKGASSNQPQHF
>TRBJ2-1|TRBV10-3
CAISERAGEQFF
>TRBJ1-1|TRBV27
CASSFAQNMNTEAFF
>TRBJ2-7|TRBV9
CASSLLDSNYEQYF
>TRBJ2-5|TRBV5-1
CASSLALAGGETQYF
>TRBJ2-7|TRBV7-2
CASSPWTSGSHEQYF
>TRBJ1-4|TRBV7-9
CASSPGSNEKLFF
>TRBJ2-7|TRBV7-8
CASSLEGTGVYEQYF
>TRBJ2-7|TRBV27
CASSRQGRGYGVRDEQYF
>TRBJ2-1|TRBV24-1
CATSESTSGGVNNEQFF
>TRBJ2-3|TRBV29-1
CSVEERGNTDTQYF